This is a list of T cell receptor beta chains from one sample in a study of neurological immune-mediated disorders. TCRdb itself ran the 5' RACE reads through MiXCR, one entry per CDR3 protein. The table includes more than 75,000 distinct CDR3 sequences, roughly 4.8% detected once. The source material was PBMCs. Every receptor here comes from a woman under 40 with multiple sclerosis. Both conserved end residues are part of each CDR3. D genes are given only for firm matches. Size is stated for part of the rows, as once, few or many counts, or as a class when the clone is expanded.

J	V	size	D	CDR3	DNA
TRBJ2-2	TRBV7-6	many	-	CASSLSGGEDTGELFF	TGTGCCAGCAGCTTATCCGGGGGTGAAGACACCGGGGAGCTGTTTTTT
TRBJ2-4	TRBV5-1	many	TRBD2	CASSFGTSGSAPLAKNIQYF	TGCGCCAGCAGCTTTGGGACTAGCGGGAGTGCTCCCTTGGCTAAAAACATTCAGTACTTC
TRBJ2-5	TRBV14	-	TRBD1	CASSFRQGQETQYF	TGTGCCAGCAGCTTTCGACAGGGCCAAGAGACCCAGTACTTC
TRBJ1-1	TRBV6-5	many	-	CASSQGTLEAFF	TGTGCCAGCAGCCAAGGGACACTTGAAGCTTTCTTT
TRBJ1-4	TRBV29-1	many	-	CSVSLQGSEKLFF	TGCAGCGTTAGCCTTCAGGGGAGTGAAAAACTGTTTTTT
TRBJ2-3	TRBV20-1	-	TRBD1	CSARQGAFGDTQYF	TGCAGTGCTAGACAGGGGGCATTCGGAGATACGCAGTATTTT
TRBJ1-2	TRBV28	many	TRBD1	CASSRGAGYGYTF	TGTGCCAGCAGCAGGGGGGCGGGCTATGGCTACACCTTC
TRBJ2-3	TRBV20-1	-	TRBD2	CSLERGNTDTQYF	TGCAGTCTCGAGCGGGGTAACACAGATACGCAGTATTTT
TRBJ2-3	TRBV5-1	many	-	CASSLAGDGTDTQYF	TGCGCCAGCAGCTTGGCGGGTGACGGCACAGATACGCAGTATTTT
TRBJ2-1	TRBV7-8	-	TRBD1	CASSPDRGNEQFF	TGTGCCAGCAGCCCAGACAGGGGCAATGAGCAGTTCTTC